This TCR beta chain was found in a study of cytotoxic CD8 clonotypes in ibrutinib-treated CLL. Study-wide findings and caveats: Clonality was higher at ibrutinib response and returned toward baseline at progression. T-cell clonality at baseline went above that of age-matched healthy donors and rose and fell with circulating CD8+ T-cell counts.

A remark on this clone: Its antigen is as yet unknown.

Germline CDR1 and CDR2: SGHRS and YFSETQ. V gave up 1 base and J gave up 2 bases; unmatched junction bases: 5. The CDR3 runs 15 residues. Genomic DNA for TCR beta libraries, approximately 2 micrograms, came from cryopreserved PBMCs. The method was immunoSEQ multiplex PCR; TCRdb's version includes in-frame clones alone and lacks a portion of them. This table has under 300,000 clones, around 76% appearing once. Sample: PBMCs, taken at disease progression, from a patient treated with ibrutinib. The receptor comes from a human donor with chronic lymphocytic leukemia. The chain joins TRBV5-1 to TRBJ2-7; 8 bases map to TRBD2. CDR3 sequence: CASSLWAGGAYEQYF. The DNA of the CDR3 is TGCGCCAGCAGCTTGTGGGCGGGGGGAGCCTACGAGCAGTACTTC.